The rows below give T cell receptor beta chains drawn from one sample of a study of blood T cell repertoires in COVID-19. TCRdb's copy holds only in-frame clones and misses some; the assay was immunoSEQ multiplex PCR. The table lists 130,000 to 150,000 clones, more than 70% of them singletons. The specimen sequenced was peripheral blood. The receptors originated from a man between 60 and 70 years old with active or convalescent COVID-19. CDR3s include the opening cysteine and the closing phenylalanine or tryptophan. The D gene is left open where the match is weak. A clone size is listed for some rows: how often the clone was seen (once, few, many), or a class if it is expanded.

>TRBD1|TRBJ2-2|TRBV19|-
CASSIRGRLTNTGELFF
TGTGCCAGTAGTATAAGGGGGCGGCTTACGAACACCGGGGAGCTGTTTTTT
>TRBD2|TRBJ2-5|TRBV4-1|-
CASSHSSGRGETQYF
TGCGCCAGCAGCCACTCTAGCGGGAGGGGAGAGACCCAGTACTTC
>-|TRBJ2-7|TRBV19|-
CASSTSGAEQYF
TGTGCCAGTAGTACCTCAGGGGCCGAGCAGTACTTC
>TRBD1|TRBJ1-3|TRBV7-2|-
CASSLEGTGGMGNTIYF
TGTGCCAGCAGCTTAGAGGGGACAGGGGGAATGGGAAACACCATATATTTT
>TRBD1|TRBJ2-4|TRBV4-3|few
CASSQDHRGYIQYF
TGCGCCAGCAGCCAAGATCACAGGGGCTACATTCAGTACTTC
>-|TRBJ2-7|TRBV7-2|-
CASSFRQSYEQYF
TGTGCCAGCAGCTTCAGACAGAGCTACGAGCAGTACTTC
>-|TRBJ1-5|TRBV7-9|-
CASSWSTGNQPQHF
TGTGCCAGCAGCTGGTCGACAGGCAATCAGCCCCAGCATTTT
>-|TRBJ1-2|TRBV24-1|-
CATSDRGYGYTF
TGTGCCACCAGTGACAGGGGCTATGGCTACACCTTC
>-|TRBJ1-2|TRBV2|-
CASRPEEASYTF
TGTGCCAGCCGTCCCGAGGAGGCGAGCTACACCTTC
>TRBD1|TRBJ1-3|TRBV18|-
CASSLHPGQGARGNTIYF
TGTGCCAGCTCACTACATCCGGGACAGGGGGCGCGTGGAAACACCATATATTTT
>-|TRBJ1-6|TRBV27|-
CASSFRQDRSPLHF
TGTGCCAGCAGTTTTAGGCAGGATAGATCACCCCTCCACTTT
>TRBD1|TRBJ1-2|TRBV19|-
CASQSGGTGGGGYTF
TGTGCCAGTCAATCCGGAGGGACAGGGGGCGGAGGCTACACCTTC
>-|TRBJ1-1|TRBV24-1|-
CATSDLLRNTEAFF
TGTGCCACCAGTGATTTGTTGAGGAACACTGAAGCTTTCTTT
>-|TRBJ2-5|TRBV7-6|-
CASSSRRETQYF
TGTGCCAGCAGCTCAAGGAGGGAGACCCAGTACTTC
>TRBD2|TRBJ2-5|TRBV25-1|few
CASSVREGSQETQYF
TGTGCCAGCAGTGTTCGGGAGGGATCTCAAGAGACCCAGTACTTC
>-|TRBJ2-1|TRBV7-3|-
CASSSGLLGHEQFF
TGTGCCAGCAGTTCGGGACTCCTAGGCCATGAGCAGTTCTTC
>-|TRBJ1-2|TRBV20-1|-
CSASYTIGYTF
TGCAGTGCTTCGTACACTATTGGCTACACCTTC
>TRBD2|TRBJ2-3|TRBV7-2|-
CASSSRVPTSGRTDTQYF
TGTGCCAGCAGCTCAAGGGTCCCCACTAGCGGGAGAACAGATACGCAGTATTTT
>-|TRBJ1-3|TRBV5-1|-
CASSLEYPGGGNTIYF
TGCGCCAGCAGCTTGGAATACCCCGGGGGTGGAAACACCATATATTTT
>-|TRBJ2-2|TRBV3-1/TRBV3-2|-
CASSGDFAGELFF
TGTGCCAGCAGCGGTGACTTTGCCGGGGAGCTGTTTTTT
>TRBD1|TRBJ2-5|TRBV4-3|-
CASSQAQGALVETQYF
TGCGCCAGCAGCCAGGCACAGGGGGCGCTAGTAGAGACCCAGTACTTC
>-|TRBJ1-1|TRBV28|-
CASRLAGGWTEAFF
TGTGCCAGCAGATTGGCCGGGGGTTGGACTGAAGCTTTCTTT
>-|TRBJ2-5|TRBV5-4|-
CASSLEPWPSQETQYF
TGTGCCAGCAGCTTGGAACCGTGGCCTTCCCAAGAGACCCAGTACTTC
>-|TRBJ1-1|TRBV28|few
CASSRRGVMNTEAFF
TGTGCCAGCAGTCGCCGGGGGGTTATGAACACTGAAGCTTTCTTT
>-|TRBJ1-1|TRBV18|-
CASSPPPRNTEAFF
TGTGCCAGCTCACCACCCCCCCGGAACACTGAAGCTTTCTTT
>TRBD1|TRBJ1-2|TRBV3-1/TRBV3-2|-
CASSQHRGWYGYTF
TGTGCCAGCAGCCAACACAGGGGATGGTATGGCTACACCTTC
>TRBD2|TRBJ2-7|TRBV7-2|-
CASVWTSEGRWEQYF
TGTGCCAGCGTTTGGACTAGCGAGGGTAGGTGGGAGCAGTACTTC
>-|TRBJ2-7|TRBV27|-
CASSLGGVGLYEQYF
TGTGCCAGCAGTTTAGGAGGGGTGGGCCTCTACGAGCAGTACTTC
>-|TRBJ2-4|TRBV12-3/TRBV12-4|-
CASRATTVEDQYF
TGTGCCAGCAGGGCTACAACCGTGGAGGATCAGTACTTC
>-|TRBJ2-3|TRBV5-1|-
CASSLQGETQYF
TGCGCCAGCAGCTTACAGGGCGAGACGCAGTATTTT
>-|TRBJ2-7|TRBV7-2|-
CASSLAGSSYEQYF
TGTGCCAGCAGCTTAGCGGGGAGCTCCTACGAGCAGTACTTC
>-|TRBJ1-1|TRBV18|-
CASSREGAENTEAFF
TGTGCCAGCTCACGCGAAGGGGCAGAGAACACTGAAGCTTTCTTT
>-|TRBJ1-1|TRBV25-1|many
CASSEVRGANTEAFF
TGTGCCAGCAGTGAAGTCCGGGGGGCTAACACTGAAGCTTTCTTT
>-|TRBJ2-5|TRBV29-1|-
CSVDKSGYQETQYF
TGCAGCGTTGATAAGTCGGGGTACCAAGAGACCCAGTACTTC
>-|TRBJ2-5|TRBV6-2/TRBV6-3|-
CASSWQLRPQETQYF
TGTGCCAGCAGCTGGCAACTGCGGCCCCAAGAGACCCAGTACTTC
>-|TRBJ1-2|TRBV28|-
CASSSQELTGFSDGYTF
TGTGCCAGCAGCTCCCAAGAACTTACAGGGTTTTCGGATGGCTACACCTTC
>TRBD1|TRBJ1-5|TRBV28|-
CASSLGTGVYQPQHF
TGTGCCAGCAGTTTGGGGACAGGGGTTTATCAGCCCCAGCATTTT
>-|TRBJ1-1|TRBV28|-
CASSLRGRWEEAFF
TGTGCCAGCAGTTTAAGGGGTCGGTGGGAAGAAGCTTTCTTT
>TRBD2|TRBJ2-2|TRBV10-3|-
CAIPLIAGHTGELFF
TGTGCCATCCCGTTGATAGCGGGGCACACCGGGGAGCTGTTTTTT
>TRBD1|TRBJ2-2|TRBV10-3|once
CAISELQGEGELFF
TGTGCCATCAGTGAGCTGCAGGGGGAAGGGGAGCTGTTTTTT
>-|TRBJ2-2|TRBV2|-
CASLRTTNTGELFF
TGTGCCAGCCTGCGGACAACGAACACCGGGGAGCTGTTTTTT
>TRBD1|TRBJ1-1|TRBV28|-
CASSLPGQGGTEAFF
TGTGCCAGCAGTTTACCCGGACAGGGAGGAACTGAAGCTTTCTTT
>-|TRBJ2-5|TRBV18|few
CASSPPISRETQYF
TGTGCCAGCTCACCCCCCATATCCCGGGAGACCCAGTACTTC
>-|TRBJ1-5|TRBV11-2|-
CASSLVNGGQPQHF
TGTGCCAGCAGCTTGGTTAATGGGGGGCAGCCCCAGCATTTT
>TRBD1|TRBJ2-1|TRBV4-2|-
CASSQVDRVGQNEQFF
TGTGCCAGCAGCCAAGTCGACAGGGTGGGTCAAAATGAGCAGTTCTTC
>-|TRBJ2-7|TRBV10-3|-
CAISAGVHEQYF
TGTGCCATCAGTGCGGGGGTCCACGAGCAGTACTTC